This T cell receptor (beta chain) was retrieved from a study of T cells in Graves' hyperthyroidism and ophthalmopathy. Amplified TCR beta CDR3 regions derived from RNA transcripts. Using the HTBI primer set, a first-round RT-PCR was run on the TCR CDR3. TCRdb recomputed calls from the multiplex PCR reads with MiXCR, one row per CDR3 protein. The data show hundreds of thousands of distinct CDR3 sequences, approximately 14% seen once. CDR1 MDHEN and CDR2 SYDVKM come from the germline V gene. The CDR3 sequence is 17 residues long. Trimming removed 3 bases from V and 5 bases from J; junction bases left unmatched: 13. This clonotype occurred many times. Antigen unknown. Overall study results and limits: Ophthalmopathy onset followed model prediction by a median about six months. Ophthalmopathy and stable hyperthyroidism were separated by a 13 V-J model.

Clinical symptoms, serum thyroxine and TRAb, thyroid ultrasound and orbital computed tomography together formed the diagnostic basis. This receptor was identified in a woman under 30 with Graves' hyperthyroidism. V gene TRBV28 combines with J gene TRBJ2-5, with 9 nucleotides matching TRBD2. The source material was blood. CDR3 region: CASSFPLAGLPEETQYF. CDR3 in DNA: TGTGCCAGCAGTTTCCCGCTAGCGGGGCTCCCGGAGGAGACCCAGTACTTC.